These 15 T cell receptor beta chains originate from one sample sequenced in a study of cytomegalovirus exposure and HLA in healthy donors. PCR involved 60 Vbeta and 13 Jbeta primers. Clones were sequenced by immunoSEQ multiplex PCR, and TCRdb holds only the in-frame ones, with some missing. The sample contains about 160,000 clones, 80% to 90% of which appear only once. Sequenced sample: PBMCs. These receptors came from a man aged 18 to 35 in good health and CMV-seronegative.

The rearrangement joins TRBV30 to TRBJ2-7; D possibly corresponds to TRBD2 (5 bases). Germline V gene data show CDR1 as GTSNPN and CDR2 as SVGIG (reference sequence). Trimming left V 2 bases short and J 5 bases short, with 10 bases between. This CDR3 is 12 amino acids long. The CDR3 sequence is CAWSRGWHEQYF. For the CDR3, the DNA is TGTGCCTGGAGTCGAGGGTGGCACGAGCAGTACTTC.

The CDR3 is CASSPGGPGVGTGELFF. DNA for the CDR3: TGCGCCAGCAGTCCCGGAGGGCCTGGGGTAGGAACCGGGGAGCTGTTTTTT. The chain links TRBV5-1 to TRBJ2-2; perhaps TRBD2 as D (6 bases). V was trimmed by 5 bases and J by 5 bases, leaving 22 bases between them. Looked up from germline, CDR1 is SGHRS and CDR2 is YFSETQ. The CDR3 has 17 amino acids.

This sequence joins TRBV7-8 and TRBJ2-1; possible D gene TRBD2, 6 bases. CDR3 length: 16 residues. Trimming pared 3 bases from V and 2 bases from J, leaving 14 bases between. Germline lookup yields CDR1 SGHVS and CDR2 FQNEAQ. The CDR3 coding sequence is TGTGCCAGCAGCTTCCGACTAGGGAACACCTACAATGAGCAGTTCTTC. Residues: CASSFRLGNTYNEQFF.

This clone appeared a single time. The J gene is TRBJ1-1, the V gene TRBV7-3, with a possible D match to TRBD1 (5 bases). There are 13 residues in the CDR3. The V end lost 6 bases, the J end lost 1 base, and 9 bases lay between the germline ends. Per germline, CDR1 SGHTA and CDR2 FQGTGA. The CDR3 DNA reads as TGTGCCAGCAGGCGGGACGAGAACACTGAAGCTTTCTTT. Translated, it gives CASRRDENTEAFF.

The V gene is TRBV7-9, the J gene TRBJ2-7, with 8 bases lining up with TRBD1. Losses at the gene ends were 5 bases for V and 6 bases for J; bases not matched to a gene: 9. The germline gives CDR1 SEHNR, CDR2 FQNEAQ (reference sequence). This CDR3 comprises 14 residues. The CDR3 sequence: CASSPSGQGGEQYF. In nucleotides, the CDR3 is TGTGCCAGCAGCCCCAGCGGACAGGGTGGCGAGCAGTACTTC.

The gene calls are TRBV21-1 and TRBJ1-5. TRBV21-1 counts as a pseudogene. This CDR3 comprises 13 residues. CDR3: CASSRPGGQPQHF. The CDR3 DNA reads TGTGCCAGCAGCCGACCGGGGGGTCAGCCCCAGCATTTT.

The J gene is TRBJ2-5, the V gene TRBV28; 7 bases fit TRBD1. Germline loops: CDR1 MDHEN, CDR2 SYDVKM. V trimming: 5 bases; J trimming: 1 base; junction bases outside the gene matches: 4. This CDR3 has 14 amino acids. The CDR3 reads CASSHDRAQETQYF. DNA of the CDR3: TGTGCCAGCAGTCACGACAGGGCCCAAGAGACCCAGTACTTC. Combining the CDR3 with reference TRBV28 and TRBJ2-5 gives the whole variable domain DVKVTQSSRYLVKRTGEKVFLECVQDMDHENMFWYRQDPGLGLRLIYFSYDVKMKEKGDIPEGYSVSREKKERFSLILESASTNQTSMYLCASSHDRAQETQYFGPGTRLLVL.

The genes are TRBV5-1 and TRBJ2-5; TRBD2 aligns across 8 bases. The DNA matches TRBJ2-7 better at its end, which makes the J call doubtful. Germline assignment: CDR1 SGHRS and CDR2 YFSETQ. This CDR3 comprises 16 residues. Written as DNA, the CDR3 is TGCGCCAGCAGCTTGGCCACGGCGGGAGGACCCTACGAGCAGTACTTC. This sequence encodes CASSLATAGGPYEQYF.

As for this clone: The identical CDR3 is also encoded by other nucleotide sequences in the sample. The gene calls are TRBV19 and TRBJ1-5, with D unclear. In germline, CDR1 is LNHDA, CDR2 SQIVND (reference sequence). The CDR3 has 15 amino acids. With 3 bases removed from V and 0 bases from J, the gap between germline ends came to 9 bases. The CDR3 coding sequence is TGTGCCAGTAGTATCACAGACTATAGCAATCAGCCCCAGCATTTT. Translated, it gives CASSITDYSNQPQHF.

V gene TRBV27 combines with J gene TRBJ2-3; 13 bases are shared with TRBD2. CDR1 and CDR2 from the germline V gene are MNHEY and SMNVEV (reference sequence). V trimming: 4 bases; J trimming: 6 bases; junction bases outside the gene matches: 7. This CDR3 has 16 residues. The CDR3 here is CASSSLLAGGVDTQYF. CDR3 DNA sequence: TGTGCCAGCAGTTCCTTACTAGCGGGAGGGGTGGATACGCAGTATTTT.

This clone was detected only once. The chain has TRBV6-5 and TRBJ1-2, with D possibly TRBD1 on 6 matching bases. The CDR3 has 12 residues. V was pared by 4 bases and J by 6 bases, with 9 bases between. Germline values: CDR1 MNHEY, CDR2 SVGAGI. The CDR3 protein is CASSLQGNGYTF. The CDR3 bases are TGTGCCAGCAGTTTACAGGGAAATGGCTACACCTTC.

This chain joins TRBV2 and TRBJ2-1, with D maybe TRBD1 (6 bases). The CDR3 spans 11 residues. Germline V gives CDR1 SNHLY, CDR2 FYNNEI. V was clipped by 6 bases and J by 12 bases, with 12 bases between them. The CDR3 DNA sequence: TGTGCCAGCAGCCGGGACAACGCGCAGTTCTTC. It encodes CASSRDNAQFF.

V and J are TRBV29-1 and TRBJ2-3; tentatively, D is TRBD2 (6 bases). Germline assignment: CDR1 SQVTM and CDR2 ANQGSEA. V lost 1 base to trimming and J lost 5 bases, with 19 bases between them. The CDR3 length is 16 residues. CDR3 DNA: TGCAGCGTTGAAGGGGCGGGACTCCCAGCACAAGATACGCAGTATTTT. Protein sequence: CSVEGAGLPAQDTQYF.

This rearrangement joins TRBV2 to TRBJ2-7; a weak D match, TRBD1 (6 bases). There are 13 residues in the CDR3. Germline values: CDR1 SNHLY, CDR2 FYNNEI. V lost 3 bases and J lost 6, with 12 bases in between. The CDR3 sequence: CASSEAGDREQYF. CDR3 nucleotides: TGTGCCAGCAGTGAGGCAGGGGACCGCGAGCAGTACTTC.

CDR3 loop: CASSSGVYSNQPQHF. CDR3 nucleotides: TGTGCCAGCAGTTCAGGGGTGTATAGCAATCAGCCCCAGCATTTT. The chain is built from TRBV27 and TRBJ1-5; D is possibly TRBD1 (6 bases). The CDR3 length is 15 residues. Germline CDR1 and CDR2: MNHEY and SMNVEV (reference sequence). The germline V and J ends were trimmed by 4 bases and 0 bases, with 10 bases remaining between them.